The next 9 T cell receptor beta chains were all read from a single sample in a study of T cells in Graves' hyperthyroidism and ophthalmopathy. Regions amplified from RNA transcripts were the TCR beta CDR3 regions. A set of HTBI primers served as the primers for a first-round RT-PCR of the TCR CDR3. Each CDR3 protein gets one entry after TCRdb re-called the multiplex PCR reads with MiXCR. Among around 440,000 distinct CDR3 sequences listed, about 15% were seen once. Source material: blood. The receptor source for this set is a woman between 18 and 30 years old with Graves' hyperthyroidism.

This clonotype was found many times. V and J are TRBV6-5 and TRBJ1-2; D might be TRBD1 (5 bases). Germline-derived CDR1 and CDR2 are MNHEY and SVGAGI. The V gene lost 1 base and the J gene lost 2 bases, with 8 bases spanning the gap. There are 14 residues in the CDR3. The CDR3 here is CASSYLQANYGYTF. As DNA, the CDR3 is TGTGCCAGCAGTTACTTACAGGCGAACTATGGCTACACCTTC.

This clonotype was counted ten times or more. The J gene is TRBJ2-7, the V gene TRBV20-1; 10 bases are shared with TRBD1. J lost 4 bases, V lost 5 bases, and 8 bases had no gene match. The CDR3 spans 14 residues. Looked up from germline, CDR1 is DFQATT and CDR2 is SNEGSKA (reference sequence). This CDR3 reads CSAFWTGGGYEQYF. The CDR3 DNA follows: TGCAGTGCTTTCTGGACAGGGGGAGGGTACGAGCAGTACTTC.

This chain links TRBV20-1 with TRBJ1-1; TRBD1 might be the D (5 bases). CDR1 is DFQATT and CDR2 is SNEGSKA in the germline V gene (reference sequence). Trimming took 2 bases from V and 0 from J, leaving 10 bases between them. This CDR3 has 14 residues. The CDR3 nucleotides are TGCAGTGCTAGATGGGGGGGGATGAACACTGAAGCTTTCTTT. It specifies CSARWGGMNTEAFF.

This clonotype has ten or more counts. CDR3 residues: CASSYSRVNEKLFF. The CDR3 DNA sequence: TGTGCCAGCAGTTACTCGAGGGTGAATGAAAAACTGTTTTTT. The chain has TRBV6-5 and TRBJ1-4; no clear D gene. The CDR3 is made up of 14 amino acids. In germline, CDR1 is MNHEY, CDR2 SVGAGI. V was pared by 0 bases and J by 5 bases, with 7 bases between.

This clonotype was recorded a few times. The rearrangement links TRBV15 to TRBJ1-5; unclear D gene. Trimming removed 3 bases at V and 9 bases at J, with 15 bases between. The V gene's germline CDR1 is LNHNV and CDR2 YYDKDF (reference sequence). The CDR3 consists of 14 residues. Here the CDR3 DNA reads TGTGCCACCAGCAGTTTTGGGAAGCCGGGGCCCCAGCATTTT. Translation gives CATSSFGKPGPQHF. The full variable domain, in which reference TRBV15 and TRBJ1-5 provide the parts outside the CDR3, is DAMVIQNPRYQVTQFGKPVTLSCSQTLNHNVMYWYQQKSSQAPKLLFHYYDKDFNNEADTPDNFQSRRPNTSFCFLDIRSPGLGDTAMYLCATSSFGKPGPQHFGDGTRLSIL.

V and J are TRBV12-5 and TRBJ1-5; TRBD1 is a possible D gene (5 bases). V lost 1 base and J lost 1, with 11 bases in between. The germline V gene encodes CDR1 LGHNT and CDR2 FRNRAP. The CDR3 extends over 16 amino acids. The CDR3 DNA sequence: TGTGCTAGTGGTTTGGGACCCGGGGGGAGCAATCAGCCCCAGCATTTT. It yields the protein CASGLGPGGSNQPQHF.

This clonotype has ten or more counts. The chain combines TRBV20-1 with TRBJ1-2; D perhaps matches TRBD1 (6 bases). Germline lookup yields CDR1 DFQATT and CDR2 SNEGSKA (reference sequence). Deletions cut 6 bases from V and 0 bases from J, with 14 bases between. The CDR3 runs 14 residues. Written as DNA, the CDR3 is TGCAGTGCCATAGGGGGAGGCTCTAACTATGGCTACACCTTC. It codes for CSAIGGGSNYGYTF.

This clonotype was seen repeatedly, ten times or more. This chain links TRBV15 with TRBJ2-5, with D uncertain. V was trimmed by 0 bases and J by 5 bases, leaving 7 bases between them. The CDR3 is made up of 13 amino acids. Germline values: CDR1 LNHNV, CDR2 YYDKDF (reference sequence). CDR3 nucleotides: TGTGCCACCAGCAGAGACGCGGCGGAGACCCAGTACTTC. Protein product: CATSRDAAETQYF.

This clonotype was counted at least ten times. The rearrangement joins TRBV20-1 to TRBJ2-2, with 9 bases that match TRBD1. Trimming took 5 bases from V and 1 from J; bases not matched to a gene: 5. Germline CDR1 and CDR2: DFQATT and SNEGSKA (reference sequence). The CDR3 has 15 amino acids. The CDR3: CSAENRGLNTGELFF. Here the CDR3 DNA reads TGCAGTGCTGAAAACAGGGGGCTGAACACCGGGGAGCTGTTTTTT.